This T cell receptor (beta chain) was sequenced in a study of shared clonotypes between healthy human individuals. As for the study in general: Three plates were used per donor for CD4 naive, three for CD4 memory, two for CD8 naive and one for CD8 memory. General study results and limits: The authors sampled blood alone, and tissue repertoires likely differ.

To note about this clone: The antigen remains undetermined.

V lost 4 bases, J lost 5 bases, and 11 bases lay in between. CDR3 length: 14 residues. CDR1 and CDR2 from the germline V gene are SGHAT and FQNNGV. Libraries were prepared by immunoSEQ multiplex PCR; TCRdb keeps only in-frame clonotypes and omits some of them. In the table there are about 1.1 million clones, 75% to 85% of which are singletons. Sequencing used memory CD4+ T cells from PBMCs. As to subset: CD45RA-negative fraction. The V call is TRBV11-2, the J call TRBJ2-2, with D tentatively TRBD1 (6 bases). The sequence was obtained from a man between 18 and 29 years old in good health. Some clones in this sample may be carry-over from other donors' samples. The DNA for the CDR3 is TGTGCCAGCAGCTCGTTCAGGGGAACCGGGGAGCTGTTTTTT. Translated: CASSSFRGTGELFF.